The following is a TCR beta chain sequence with its context. This clonotype was detected ten times or more. It lacks a known antigen. No base-level quality is on record; no much larger clone is a single base apart. Sequences DFQATT (CDR1) and SNEGSKA (CDR2) are obtained from the germline V gene (reference sequence). V is cut back by 6 bases and J by 3 bases, with 6 bases in the junction unmatched. Counted from cysteine to phenylalanine, this CDR3 has 13 amino acids. The retained sequence is limited to the CDR3, 39 bases, with the frame set at the first base. These reads were obtained on an Illumina Genome Analyzer IIx. TCRdb reworked the public reads: Q25 trimming with fastp, MiXCR clone assembly, productive beta chains retained. A single entry per CDR3 protein holds the most common genes and DNA from its merged rows. Across this sample there are about 50,000 distinct CDR3 sequences, with less than 8% seen only once. The ten most abundant clones make up around 15% of the sample.

The data derive from a study of patients with pleural tuberculosis (dated by TCRdb to the mid-2010s). The V and J genes are TRBV20-1 and TRBJ2-7, with 9 middle bases fitting TRBD1. The clonotype was recovered from a human donor with pleural tuberculosis. The CDR3 has the sequence CSAMPGQGYEQYF. The sequenced DNA is TGCAGTGCGATGCCGGGACAGGGCTACGAGCAGTACTTC.